The TCR beta chain described here comes from a study of blood T cell repertoires in COVID-19. Study-wide context: COVID-19 samples, acute and convalescent, were from the United States, Italy and Spain.

The CDR3 extends over 15 amino acids. Trimming took 6 bases from V and 2 from J; bases not matched to a gene: 9. Germline CDR1 SQVTM, CDR2 ANQGSEA. Sequencing used immunoSEQ multiplex PCR; TCRdb keeps in-frame clones, though not all of them. The sample records about 140,000 clones, about four fifths being singletons. This clone turned up a few times. Patients from Seattle were sampled longitudinally, starting during active infection. The V gene is TRBV29-1, the J gene TRBJ1-5, with 8 positions matching TRBD1. The sequenced sample consisted of peripheral blood. This clonotype was sampled from a man younger than 45 with COVID-19, enrolled during active disease. DNA for the CDR3: TGCAGCGTGGGGCAGGGGGCAGCGGGCAATCAGCCCCAGCATTTT. As protein: CSVGQGAAGNQPQHF.